These 28 T cell receptor beta chains were sequenced from one sample in a study of cytomegalovirus exposure and HLA in healthy donors. The PCR made use of 60 Vbeta and 13 Jbeta primers. TCRdb's copy holds only in-frame clones and misses some; the assay was immunoSEQ multiplex PCR. The sample includes 120,000 to 150,000 clones, roughly 65% of them seen just once. The sequencing input was PBMCs. The receptors stem from a man aged 55 to 70 in good health and CMV-seronegative.

The chain couples TRBV30 to TRBJ1-5; 7 nucleotides line up with TRBD1. Germline V gene sequence: CDR1 GTSNPN, CDR2 SVGIG (reference sequence). The V and J ends lost 1 base and 5 bases, in that order; junction bases with no gene match: 2. The CDR3 runs 13 residues. CDR3 sequence reads: CAWSGGGDQPQHF. The CDR3 region has the DNA TGTGCCTGGAGTGGAGGGGGCGATCAGCCCCAGCATTTT.

The V gene is TRBV5-1, the J gene TRBJ2-5, with 7 bases fitting TRBD2. Looked up from germline, CDR1 is SGHRS and CDR2 is YFSETQ. With 4 bases clipped from V and 3 bases from J, the junction kept 9 bases outside the gene matches. This CDR3 contains 15 residues. CDR3 sequence: CASSSRRGRKETQYF. The CDR3 region has the DNA TGCGCCAGCAGCAGTCGGCGGGGGAGGAAAGAGACCCAGTACTTC.

The J gene is TRBJ2-3, the V gene TRBV6-6, with 9 nucleotides matching TRBD1. After removal of 5 bases from V and 8 bases from J, the junction contained 8 bases not matched to a gene. CDR1 and CDR2 (germline): MNHNY, SVGAGI (reference sequence). The CDR3 length is 14 residues. CDR3 sequence reads: CASSTDRGLSTQYF. The CDR3, as DNA: TGTGCCAGCAGTACGGACAGGGGACTGAGTACGCAGTATTTT.

This clone came up a few times. This chain links TRBV29-1 with TRBJ2-1, with D perhaps matching TRBD1 (6 bases). The CDR3 has 14 residues. CDR1 is SQVTM and CDR2 is ANQGSEA in the germline V gene. The ends were cut back, 2 bases at V and 4 bases at J, with 12 bases in the middle. The CDR3 sequence is CSVETPTGYNEQFF. The CDR3 coding sequence is TGCAGCGTTGAAACGCCGACAGGATACAATGAGCAGTTCTTC.

The CDR3 sequence: CASSRTGEADTQYF. CDR3 in DNA: TGCGCCAGCAGCAGGACAGGGGAAGCAGATACGCAGTATTTT. The chain carries TRBV10-1 and TRBJ2-3, with 9 bases aligning to TRBD1. The length of the CDR3 is 14 residues. Germline values: CDR1 WNHNN, CDR2 SYGVQD (reference sequence). With 6 bases clipped from V and 4 bases from J, the junction kept 5 bases outside the gene matches.

The rearrangement links TRBV5-1 to TRBJ2-5; 7 positions match TRBD1. The CDR3 covers 14 residues. Trimming removed 4 bases from V and 2 bases from J; junction bases left unmatched: 5. In germline, CDR1 is SGHRS, CDR2 YFSETQ. CDR3 coding DNA: TGCGCCAGCAGCCCCAGGGGGACACAAGAGACCCAGTACTTC. Translating it yields CASSPRGTQETQYF. Together with reference TRBV5-1 and TRBJ2-5, the CDR3 gives the full variable domain: KAGVTQTPRYLIKTRGQQVTLSCSPISGHRSVSWYQQTPGQGLQFLFEYFSETQRNKGNFPGRFSGRQFSNSRSEMNVSTLELGDSALYLCASSPRGTQETQYFGPGTRLLVL.

This clone has a handful of counts. The chain couples TRBV9 to TRBJ2-2, with D possibly TRBD2 on 5 matching bases. V lost 1 base, J lost 6 bases, and 10 bases lay in between. The CDR3 loop spans 14 amino acids. Per germline, CDR1 SGDLS and CDR2 YYNGEE. CDR3 in DNA: TGTGCCAGCAGCGTACAAAACGGGGCCGGGGAGCTGTTTTTT. Encoded protein: CASSVQNGAGELFF.

CDR3 DNA sequence: TGTGCCAGCAGCTTATGGGACAGGGCGAAGGAGACCCAGTACTTC. It translates to CASSLWDRAKETQYF. The chain has TRBV7-2 and TRBJ2-5; TRBD1 aligns across 9 bases. V gave up 2 bases and J gave up 5 bases; unmatched junction bases: 6. The CDR3 has 15 amino acids. CDR1 is SGHTA and CDR2 is FQGNSA in the germline V gene.

V and J are TRBV5-6 and TRBJ2-1, with 9 nucleotides matching TRBD1. Per the germline V gene, CDR1 is SGHDT and CDR2 is YYEEEE. The CDR3 contains 16 residues. J gave up 9 bases and V 3 bases, and 13 bases lay outside the gene matches. CDR3 coding DNA: TGTGCCAGCAGCTCCCGGGTTCAACAGGGGGCCGGTGAGCAGTTCTTC. This translates into CASSSRVQQGAGEQFF.

The chain links TRBV27 to TRBJ2-7; D is possibly TRBD2 (5 bases). This CDR3 contains 15 residues. The V gene's germline CDR1 is MNHEY and CDR2 SMNVEV (reference sequence). The ends were cut back, 6 bases at V and 0 bases at J, with 15 bases in the middle. CDR3 sequence reads: CASSERFGSSYEQYF. CDR3 in DNA: TGTGCCAGCAGCGAACGTTTTGGGAGCTCCTACGAGCAGTACTTC.

The chain carries TRBV19 and TRBJ2-3; 8 nucleotides agree with TRBD2. Per germline, CDR1 LNHDA and CDR2 SQIVND (reference sequence). This CDR3 region has 17 residues. V was clipped by 5 bases and J by 3 bases; unmatched bases: 13. Here the CDR3 DNA reads TGTGCCAGTAGTGCATTCCGGGCGGGAGGAGGTACAGATACGCAGTATTTT. Translated, it gives CASSAFRAGGGTDTQYF. Supplemented by reference TRBV19 and TRBJ2-3, the full variable domain reads DGGITQSPKYLFRKEGQNVTLSCEQNLNHDAMYWYRQDPGQGLRLIYYSQIVNDFQKGDIAEGYSVSREKKESFPLTVTSAQKNPTAFYLCASSAFRAGGGTDTQYFGPGTRLTVL.

The V call is TRBV21-1, the J call TRBJ2-5; the table's D call, TRBD2, has no DNA check behind it. TRBV21-1 represents a pseudogene. The CDR3 is made up of 16 amino acids. The DNA of the CDR3 is TGTGCCAGCAGATGGACTAGCGGGAGGGCCCAAGAGACCCAGTACTTC. Its protein product is CASRWTSGRAQETQYF.

This clone showed up just a few times. This rearrangement joins TRBV6-1 to TRBJ1-5; no reliable D call. The CDR3 extends over 13 amino acids. Germline V lookup: CDR1 MNHNS, CDR2 SASEGT. Trimming pared 3 bases from V and 4 bases from J, leaving 7 bases between. CDR3 coding DNA: TGTGCCAGCAGTGAGACGGGAAATCAGCCCCAGCATTTT. Translated: CASSETGNQPQHF.

The rearrangement links TRBV7-3 to TRBJ1-3; TRBD1 agrees at 11 bases. The CDR3 sequence is 15 residues long. The junction had 3 bases not matched to a gene; V was cut back by 5 bases and J by 3 bases. From germline, CDR1 is SGHTA and CDR2 FQGTGA. CDR3 sequence: CASSPDRGLGNTIYF. The CDR3 DNA sequence: TGTGCCAGCAGCCCGGACAGGGGGCTTGGAAACACCATATATTTT.

This clone occurred a few times. CDR3 in amino acids: CASSPHKITGGVGELFF. In DNA, the CDR3 is TGTGCCAGCAGTCCCCACAAGATTACAGGGGGGGTCGGGGAGCTGTTTTTT. This chain connects TRBV28 to TRBJ2-2; D might be TRBD1 (8 bases). V lost 5 bases, J lost 7 bases, and 23 bases lay in between. Germline V gene data show CDR1 as MDHEN and CDR2 as SYDVKM. CDR3 length: 17 amino acids.

The chain carries TRBV7-2 and TRBJ2-7, with 7 bases matching TRBD2. Germline CDR1 SGHTA, CDR2 FQGNSA. V was clipped by 1 base and J by 3 bases; unmatched bases: 6. The CDR3 covers 15 residues. CDR3 in amino acids: CASSLGGGGLYEQYF. The CDR3 DNA follows: TGTGCCAGCAGCTTAGGGGGGGGTGGTCTCTACGAGCAGTACTTC.

V is TRBV28 and J is TRBJ1-3, with D tentatively TRBD1 (6 bases). Germline lookup yields CDR1 MDHEN and CDR2 SYDVKM. Trimming pared 8 bases from V and 0 bases from J, leaving 14 bases between. The CDR3 runs to 15 residues. For the CDR3, the DNA is TGTGCCAGCGACGGGACACCTAGCTCTGGAAACACCATATATTTT. Translated, it gives CASDGTPSSGNTIYF.

The table lists this clone with a few counts. The chain recombines TRBV5-1 with TRBJ1-1; 7 bases agree with TRBD1. Per the germline V gene, CDR1 is SGHRS and CDR2 is YFSETQ. This CDR3 has 15 residues. The V segment lost 4 bases and the J segment 3 bases; nucleotides outside the gene matches: 9. CDR3 loop: CASSPGQFQDTEAFF. As DNA, the CDR3 is TGCGCCAGCAGCCCGGGACAGTTTCAAGACACTGAAGCTTTCTTT. Full variable domain (outside the CDR3, taken from reference TRBV5-1 and TRBJ1-1): KAGVTQTPRYLIKTRGQQVTLSCSPISGHRSVSWYQQTPGQGLQFLFEYFSETQRNKGNFPGRFSGRQFSNSRSEMNVSTLELGDSALYLCASSPGQFQDTEAFFGQGTRLTVV.

The table lists this clone with a count of one. The chain uses TRBV6-1 and TRBJ1-6, with D hard to call. Trimming took 9 bases from V and 8 from J, leaving 14 bases between them. Germline values: CDR1 MNHNS, CDR2 SASEGT. This CDR3 has 13 amino acids. CDR3 in DNA: TGTGCCAGTACCAGAGGTTCTGATTCACCCCTCCACTTT. This encodes CASTRGSDSPLHF.

The V and J genes are TRBV6-6 and TRBJ2-1, with 11 bases identical to TRBD2. The CDR3 is 16 residues long. From germline, CDR1 is MNHNY and CDR2 SVGAGI (reference sequence). V shed 3 bases and J 1 base; nucleotides not matched to a gene: 2. The CDR3 coding sequence is TGTGCCAGCAGTTATCCTAGCGGGAGGTCCTACAATGAGCAGTTCTTC. Its protein is CASSYPSGRSYNEQFF.

V gene TRBV27 combines with J gene TRBJ1-4; no firm D call. Germline-derived CDR1 and CDR2 are MNHEY and SMNVEV (reference sequence). The CDR3 has 15 residues. The V gene lost 1 base and the J gene lost 0 bases, with 6 bases spanning the gap. In nucleotides, the CDR3 is TGTGCCAGCAGTTTATACCCGGCAACTAATGAAAAACTGTTTTTT. Translating gives CASSLYPATNEKLFF.

The chain carries TRBV27 and TRBJ1-1; D gene uncertain. The CDR3 contains 15 residues. The V gene lost 0 bases and the J gene lost 3 bases, with 11 bases spanning the gap. Germline V gene lookup returns CDR1 MNHEY and CDR2 SMNVEV (reference sequence). This CDR3 reads CASSLSPGGYTEAFF. Here the CDR3 DNA reads TGTGCCAGCAGTTTATCCCCGGGAGGGTACACTGAAGCTTTCTTT.

This clone was observed a handful of times. The V gene is TRBV6-1, the J gene TRBJ1-1; D is undetermined. Trimming took off 7 bases at V and 2 bases at J, with 5 bases between the two ends. Germline assignment: CDR1 MNHNS and CDR2 SASEGT. The CDR3 runs 11 residues. DNA for the CDR3: TGTGCCAGCACCCTAAACACTGAAGCTTTCTTT. It codes for CASTLNTEAFF.

As for this clone: The identical CDR3 is also encoded by other nucleotide sequences in the sample. The chain employs TRBV6-1 and TRBJ2-3; TRBD1 is a possible D gene (5 bases). Germline CDR1 is MNHNS and CDR2 is SASEGT. V shed 2 bases and J shed 9 bases, with 12 bases lying between them. The length of the CDR3 is 13 residues. The CDR3: CASSETRVATQYF. The CDR3 nucleotides read TGTGCCAGCAGTGAAACCAGGGTTGCCACGCAGTATTTT.

The chain uses TRBV6-5 and TRBJ1-5, with TRBD1 matching 7 bases. With V trimmed by 6 bases and J by 1 base, 6 bases remained unmatched. The V gene's germline CDR1 is MNHEY and CDR2 SVGAGI. The CDR3 sequence is 15 residues long. In DNA form, the CDR3 reads TGTGCCAGCAGGAGAAGGGACAGCAGCAATCAGCCCCAGCATTTT. Protein sequence: CASRRRDSSNQPQHF.

This clone was recorded a few times. V is TRBV10-1 and J is TRBJ2-4, with a possible D match to TRBD1 (5 bases). This CDR3 is built from 16 residues. Trimming took 0 bases from V and 0 from J, leaving 9 bases between them. Germline assignment: CDR1 WNHNN and CDR2 SYGVQD (reference sequence). DNA of the CDR3: TGCGCCAGCAGTGAGTCGACAGAGTTAGCCAAAAACATTCAGTACTTC. Protein: CASSESTELAKNIQYF.

The rearrangement joins TRBV29-1 to TRBJ2-7; TRBD2 matches 9 bases. Looked up from germline, CDR1 is SQVTM and CDR2 is ANQGSEA. V trimming: 1 base; J trimming: 1 base; junction bases outside the gene matches: 2. The CDR3 extends over 14 amino acids. CDR3 sequence: CSVEGTSDSYEQYF. The CDR3 region has the DNA TGCAGCGTTGAAGGGACTAGCGATTCCTACGAGCAGTACTTC.

The chain recombines TRBV29-1 with TRBJ1-1; weak D call: TRBD1 (5 bases). Between the trimmed V and J ends, which lost 4 bases and 7 bases, there was a span of 13 bases. CDR1 is SQVTM, CDR2 ANQGSEA, per germline. The CDR3 consists of 12 residues. The CDR3 region is CSVGGRAVEAFF. The CDR3 DNA reads TGCAGCGTTGGTGGCAGGGCGGTTGAAGCTTTCTTT.